The next 20 T cell receptor beta chains were all read from a single sample in a study of STAT3 mutations in large granular lymphocyte leukemia (dated by TCRdb to the late 2010s). What these receptors recognize is not known. Paper-wide results and their limitations: Every T-LGLL patient showed at least one immunodominant TCRbeta clonotype, and about half showed multiple immunodominant subclonotypes.

Library construction relied on the immunoSEQ multiplex PCR assay. What TCRdb holds here is the immuneACCESS table cut down to in-frame rearrangements. Part of the clones is not present; checked against another copy, under half of the missing clones reflect an unresolved V gene, and the others are unexplained. Across this sample there are about 42,000 clones, with approximately 78% seen only once. In total, the top ten clones hold 0.4% to 0.55% of the sample. Sequencing was performed on PBMCs. These receptor sequences come from a human donor with T large granular lymphocyte leukemia. Some clones in this sample may be carry-over from other donors' samples.

This chain joins TRBV2 and TRBJ2-7; the D gene is possibly TRBD2 (6 bases). The CDR3 extends over 15 amino acids. The germline V and J ends were trimmed by 6 bases and 1 base, with 16 bases remaining between them. Germline V lookup: CDR1 SNHLY, CDR2 FYNNEI. Here the CDR3 DNA reads TGTGCCAGCAGCAGGGACTCCTCTAGTTCCTACGAGCAGTACGTC. Protein sequence: CASSRDSSSSYEQYV.

The genes are TRBV21-1 and TRBJ2-7. TRBV21-1 counts as a pseudogene. The CDR3 extends over 15 amino acids. CDR3 nucleotide sequence: TGTGCCAGCAGCACTCCGGGACCGGACGACTACGAGCAGTACTTC. It translates to CASSTPGPDDYEQYF.

This chain connects TRBV4-1 to TRBJ1-2; D might be TRBD1 (6 bases). The CDR3 sequence is 13 residues long. Germline V gene lookup returns CDR1 MGHRA and CDR2 YSYEKL. Trimming took 5 bases from V and 8 from J, leaving 15 bases between them. The CDR3: CASSEPPGEGYTF. DNA for the CDR3: TGCGCCAGCAGCGAGCCCCCAGGGGAAGGCTACACCTTC.

The sample holds one count of this clone. The chain combines TRBV11-2 with TRBJ2-1; 8 bases align to TRBD2. The germline gives CDR1 SGHAT, CDR2 FQNNGV. There are 14 residues in the CDR3. Trimming removed 2 bases from V and 6 bases from J; junction bases left unmatched: 3. The CDR3 protein is CASSLQRGLNEQFF. The DNA of the CDR3 is TGTGCCAGCAGCTTACAGCGGGGGCTCAATGAGCAGTTCTTC. Together with reference TRBV11-2 and TRBJ2-1, the CDR3 gives the full variable domain: EAGVAQSPRYKIIEKRQSVAFWCNPISGHATLYWYQQILGQGPKLLIQFQNNGVVDDSQLPKDRFSAERLKGVDSTLKIQPAKLEDSAVYLCASSLQRGLNEQFFGPGTRLTVL.

The rearrangement joins TRBV5-1 to TRBJ2-5; a possible D gene is TRBD2 (6 bases). The CDR3 contains 14 residues. V was cut by 1 base and J by 5 bases, with 12 bases left in between. CDR1 and CDR2 from the germline V gene are SGHRS and YFSETQ. CDR3 coding DNA: TGCGCCAGCAGCTTGTCGGGGACTGGGGAGACCCAGTACTTC. This encodes CASSLSGTGETQYF.

V and J are TRBV5-1 and TRBJ1-2; TRBD1 agrees at 7 bases. V lost 0 bases and J lost 11; bases outside the gene matches: 10. In germline, CDR1 is SGHRS, CDR2 YFSETQ. The CDR3 is made up of 14 amino acids. The CDR3 region has the DNA TGCGCCAGCAGCTTGGAAACAGGGGATGTTCGGTACACCTTC. Protein: CASSLETGDVRYTF.

V is TRBV28 and J is TRBJ2-7; no firm D call. The V gene's germline CDR1 is MDHEN and CDR2 SYDVKM. Trimming removed 3 bases at V and 1 base at J, with 10 bases between. The CDR3 has 14 residues. CDR3 coding DNA: TGTGCCAGCAGTTTGAGACGGCCGTCCTACGAGCAGTACTTC. It translates to CASSLRRPSYEQYF.

The chain joins TRBV5-4 to TRBJ2-3; 11 nucleotides align to TRBD2. V trimming: 2 bases; J trimming: 2 bases; junction bases outside the gene matches: 4. Germline loops: CDR1 SGHNT, CDR2 YYREEE (reference sequence). The CDR3 loop spans 16 amino acids. CDR3 coding DNA: TGTGCCAGCAGCTTTTTACTAGCGGGGGTCACAGATACGCAGTATTTT. The encoded protein is CASSFLLAGVTDTQYF.

V gene TRBV6-5 combines with J gene TRBJ1-5; 7 bases fit TRBD1. V shed 9 bases, J shed 5 bases, and the junction held 10 bases outside the gene matches. Per germline, CDR1 MNHEY and CDR2 SVGAGI. This CDR3 spans 14 amino acids. For the CDR3, the DNA is TGTGCCAGGCTACGGGGCAGGGGGGATCAGCCCCAGCATTTT. Translating it yields CARLRGRGDQPQHF.

V is TRBV9 and J is TRBJ2-5, with D perhaps matching TRBD2 (6 bases). The germline CDR1 and CDR2 sequences are SGDLS and YYNGEE. The CDR3 runs to 15 residues. With 0 bases removed from V and 5 bases from J, the gap between germline ends came to 14 bases. The CDR3 DNA sequence: TGTGCCAGCAGCGTAGCTACGGGGGTTCTGGAGACCCAGTACTTC. Its translation is CASSVATGVLETQYF.

The chain carries TRBV7-9 and TRBJ2-1; 7 nucleotides agree with TRBD2. Germline CDR1 reads SEHNR; CDR2 reads FQNEAQ (reference sequence). This CDR3 spans 15 amino acids. Trimming cost V 4 bases and J 7 bases; bases outside gene matches: 10. The chain's CDR3 is CASSSGLAGVNEQFF. CDR3 DNA sequence: TGTGCCAGCAGCTCGGGACTGGCGGGGGTTAATGAGCAGTTCTTC.

This sequence joins TRBV5-6 and TRBJ1-5; D is perhaps TRBD1 (5 bases). CDR1 and CDR2 from the germline V gene are SGHDT and YYEEEE. The CDR3 extends over 14 amino acids. V was shortened by 1 base and J by 7 bases, with 12 bases between the two germline ends. Here the CDR3 DNA reads TGTGCCAGCAGCTTGAGGCAGGGCGCCCAGCCCCAGCATTTT. Protein: CASSLRQGAQPQHF.

This chain joins TRBV19 and TRBJ2-3; D unresolved. Looked up from germline, CDR1 is LNHDA and CDR2 is SQIVND (reference sequence). This CDR3 region has 13 residues. V was trimmed by 3 bases and J by 4 bases, leaving 8 bases between them. The DNA for the CDR3 is TGTGCCAGTAGTATTCAATCCGCAGATACGCAGTATTTT. Translating it yields CASSIQSADTQYF.

The CDR3 loop reads CASSGSGAEAFF. DNA for the CDR3: TGTGCCAGCTCAGGTTCGGGGGCTGAAGCTTTCTTT. The genes are TRBV18 and TRBJ1-1; weak D call: TRBD1 (5 bases). V shed 5 bases and J shed 6 bases, with 10 bases lying between them. Germline lookup yields CDR1 KGHSH and CDR2 LQKENI. The CDR3 runs to 12 residues.

The V gene is TRBV28, the J gene TRBJ1-2; TRBD1 aligns across 7 bases. The V and J ends lost 2 bases and 4 bases, in that order; junction bases with no gene match: 4. Germline CDR1 reads MDHEN; CDR2 reads SYDVKM. The CDR3 contains 14 residues. The CDR3 DNA is TGTGCCAGCAGTTTACCCGGGACAGTCTATGGCTACACCTTC. This sequence encodes CASSLPGTVYGYTF.

The chain combines TRBV5-5 with TRBJ1-1; D is uncertain. This CDR3 comprises 15 residues. Germline-derived CDR1 and CDR2 are SGHKS and YYEKEE (reference sequence). V was trimmed by 1 base and J by 4 bases, leaving 14 bases between them. DNA of the CDR3: TGTGCCAGCAGCTTGATTTGGCAGTTGGGCACTGAAGCTTTCTTT. This translates into CASSLIWQLGTEAFF.

The chain is built from TRBV4-1 and TRBJ2-5; 10 bases fit TRBD2. J gave up 4 bases and V 4 bases, and 6 bases lay outside the gene matches. The V gene's germline CDR1 is MGHRA and CDR2 YSYEKL. This CDR3 has 15 amino acids. CDR3 amino acids: CASSPPSGGGETQYF. For the CDR3, the DNA is TGCGCCAGCAGCCCCCCTAGCGGGGGTGGAGAGACCCAGTACTTC.

The chain carries TRBV27 and TRBJ2-4; the D gene is possibly TRBD1 (6 bases). V lost 5 bases, J lost 9 bases, and 17 bases lay in between. CDR1 is MNHEY, CDR2 SMNVEV, per germline (reference sequence). The CDR3 is made up of 14 amino acids. The CDR3 region is CASSLFRDTGIQYF. The CDR3 DNA sequence: TGTGCCAGCAGTCTCTTCCGGGACACGGGCATTCAGTACTTC.

The chain joins TRBV28 to TRBJ2-3; 12 positions match TRBD2. The CDR3 extends over 15 amino acids. After removal of 5 bases from V and 7 bases from J, the junction contained 7 bases not matched to a gene. Per the germline V gene, CDR1 is MDHEN and CDR2 is SYDVKM. The CDR3 DNA is TGTGCCAGCAGTCGGCTAGCGGGGGGGCCACATACGCAGTATTTT. This encodes CASSRLAGGPHTQYF.

The gene calls are TRBV4-3 and TRBJ1-4; unclear D gene. Between the trimmed V and J ends, which lost 1 base and 15 bases, there was a span of 18 bases. The length of the CDR3 is 14 residues. The V gene's germline CDR1 is LGHNA and CDR2 YSLEER. The CDR3: CASSQAVKNEKVFF. The CDR3 DNA reads as TGCGCCAGCAGCCAAGCGGTTAAAAACGAGAAGGTGTTTTTT.